This entry describes one TCR beta chain. Its antigen is still unknown. V shed 4 bases and J shed 2 bases, with 15 bases lying between them. CDR1 SNHLY and CDR2 FYNNEI come from the germline V gene. There are 15 residues in the CDR3. These data come from a study of cytomegalovirus exposure and HLA in healthy donors. Study observations and caveats: Cytomegalovirus-associated TCR beta chains were listed, numbering under 200. A few CMV-associated chains proved CMV antigen-specific in vitro. Across all donors, roughly uniform sequencing depth was an assumption of the presence/absence analyses.

PCR used 60 Vbeta primers and 13 Jbeta primers. Produced via immunoSEQ multiplex PCR; TCRdb's table is partial and in-frame only. The sample has 95,000 to 150,000 clones; 70% to 80% are singletons. The material sequenced was PBMCs. The chain employs TRBV2 and TRBJ2-7; D is possibly TRBD2 (6 bases). This TCR came from a woman aged 40 to 50 in good health and CMV-seropositive. CDR3: CASSVEGIPTYEQYF. CDR3 sequence (DNA): TGTGCCAGCAGTGTGGAGGGTATCCCGACCTACGAGCAGTACTTC.